The 32 T cell receptor beta chains below all came from one sample that was sequenced in a study of T-cell memory formation after mild COVID-19. TCRdb reprocessed the 5' RACE reads with MiXCR, giving one entry per CDR3 protein. In the table there are 55,000 to 65,000 distinct CDR3 sequences, approximately 9.5% of which are singletons. The sample comprised PBMCs or a T cell subset sorted from them (not recorded which). Receptors were obtained from a man younger than 35 who had mild COVID-19 (a few samples of this study predate the infection). Cell type and time point are not known.

This clonotype occurred a few times. The chain has TRBV12-3 or TRBV12-4 and TRBJ2-3; no clear D gene. CDR3 size: 14 residues. V shed 3 bases and J shed 6 bases, with 13 bases lying between them. The CDR3 spells CASSFRLLPDTQYF. Written as DNA, the CDR3 is TGTGCCAGCAGTTTTAGGCTTCTGCCGGATACGCAGTATTTT.

The V gene is TRBV20-1, the J gene TRBJ1-2; a weak D match, TRBD1 (5 bases). Germline lookup yields CDR1 DFQATT and CDR2 SNEGSKA (reference sequence). This CDR3 comprises 12 residues. Trimming cost V 7 bases and J 4 bases, with 13 bases left between them. The DNA for the CDR3 is TGCAGTGTTACAGGAGGATTCTATGGCTACACCTTC. Residues: CSVTGGFYGYTF.

The chain has TRBV5-6 and TRBJ2-3; the D gene is possibly TRBD1 (6 bases). This CDR3 has 13 amino acids. CDR1 is SGHDT and CDR2 is YYEEEE in the germline V gene. V was shortened by 4 bases and J by 5 bases, with 11 bases between the two germline ends. CDR3 DNA: TGTGCCAGCAGCCGGCAAGGGGGAGATACGCAGTATTTT. This codes for CASSRQGGDTQYF.

The J gene is TRBJ1-2, the V gene TRBV7-2; no clear D gene. Germline V CDR1 and CDR2: SGHTA, FQGNSA. The ends were cut back, 5 bases at V and 4 bases at J, with 17 bases in the middle. There are 15 residues in the CDR3. Here the CDR3 DNA reads TGTGCCAGCAGCCCGAGGGCGGAGCAAATCTATGGCTACACCTTC. Protein sequence: CASSPRAEQIYGYTF. Full variable domain (rest looked up from reference TRBV7-2 and TRBJ1-2): GAGVSQSPSNKVTEKGKDVELRCDPISGHTALYWYRQSLGQGLEFLIYFQGNSAPDKSGLPSDRFSAERTGGSVSTLTIQRTQQEDSAVYLCASSPRAEQIYGYTFGSGTRLTVV.

The V gene is TRBV7-9, the J gene TRBJ1-1; D might be TRBD1 (5 bases). The CDR3 runs to 12 residues. Trimming left V 5 bases short and J 1 base short, with 5 bases between. The germline V gene has CDR1 SEHNR and CDR2 FQNEAQ (reference sequence). The chain's CDR3 is CASSTGNTEAFF. CDR3 sequence (DNA): TGTGCCAGCAGCACAGGGAACACTGAAGCTTTCTTT. The full variable domain, in which reference TRBV7-9 and TRBJ1-1 provide the parts outside the CDR3, is DTGVSQNPRHKITKRGQNVTFRCDPISEHNRLYWYRQTLGQGPEFLTYFQNEAQLEKSRLLSDRFSAERPKGSFSTLEIQRTEQGDSAMYLCASSTGNTEAFFGQGTRLTVV.

The genes are TRBV27 and TRBJ2-7, with 7 bases fitting TRBD1. This CDR3 comprises 14 residues. V trimming: 5 bases; J trimming: 10 bases; junction bases outside the gene matches: 14. The germline CDR1 and CDR2 sequences are MNHEY and SMNVEV (reference sequence). Here the CDR3 DNA reads TGTGCCAGCAGTACTCACGACAGGGCTGAGAGTCAGTACGTC. Its translation: CASSTHDRAESQYV.

The sample holds a few counts of this clonotype. The V gene is TRBV29-1, the J gene TRBJ1-5; 9 bases map to TRBD1. This CDR3 has 12 residues. Germline lookup yields CDR1 SQVTM and CDR2 ANQGSEA. V trimming: 6 bases; J trimming: 4 bases; junction bases outside the gene matches: 1. The CDR3 bases are TGCAGCGTAGGACAGGGGAATCAGCCCCAGCATTTT. This codes for CSVGQGNQPQHF.

This clonotype has at least ten counts. The chain recombines TRBV5-1 with TRBJ2-3, with 10 bases identical to TRBD2. With V trimmed by 4 bases and J by 2 bases, 4 bases remained unmatched. Per the germline V gene, CDR1 is SGHRS and CDR2 is YFSETQ. CDR3 length: 15 residues. Here the CDR3 DNA reads TGCGCCAGCAGCCTTACTAGCGGGGCCACAGATACGCAGTATTTT. This sequence encodes CASSLTSGATDTQYF. Full variable domain (outside the CDR3, taken from reference TRBV5-1 and TRBJ2-3): KAGVTQTPRYLIKTRGQQVTLSCSPISGHRSVSWYQQTPGQGLQFLFEYFSETQRNKGNFPGRFSGRQFSNSRSEMNVSTLELGDSALYLCASSLTSGATDTQYFGPGTRLTVL.

This clonotype occurred a few times. The rearrangement joins TRBV28 to TRBJ2-3; either TRBD1 or TRBD2 may supply D (5 bases each). The CDR3 runs 12 residues. V gave up 5 bases and J gave up 15 bases, with 18 bases separating them. Germline V CDR1 and CDR2: MDHEN, SYDVKM. The CDR3 DNA sequence: TGTGCCAGCAGTCTGAGGGGATTAGTGAATTATTTT. Translating it yields CASSLRGLVNYF.

The sample holds many counts of this clonotype. V and J are TRBV29-1 and TRBJ1-1; tentative D call: TRBD1 (5 bases). V lost 7 bases, J lost 1 base, and 13 bases lay in between. The CDR3 totals 13 residues. Per the germline V gene, CDR1 is SQVTM and CDR2 is ANQGSEA. DNA for the CDR3: TGCAGCGCTCGGACACTTACGAACACTGAAGCTTTCTTT. Its protein is CSARTLTNTEAFF. Full variable domain (outside the CDR3, taken from reference TRBV29-1 and TRBJ1-1): SAVISQKPSRDICQRGTSLTIQCQVDSQVTMMFWYRQQPGQSLTLIATANQGSEATYESGFVIDKFPISRPNLTFSTLTVSNMSPEDSSIYLCSARTLTNTEAFFGQGTRLTVV.

This clonotype was counted ten times or more. The chain employs TRBV12-3 or TRBV12-4 and TRBJ2-7, with 8 bases that match TRBD1. V shed 4 bases, J shed 3 bases, and the junction held 5 bases outside the gene matches. This CDR3 has 14 amino acids. CDR3 bases: TGTGCCAGCAGTTCACAGGGGGGTTACTACGAGCAGTACTTC. Its protein is CASSSQGGYYEQYF.

The gene calls are TRBV11-2 and TRBJ1-1; D uncertain. The V gene's germline CDR1 is SGHAT and CDR2 FQNNGV. V was shortened by 8 bases and J by 5 bases, with 18 bases between the two germline ends. CDR3 length: 14 amino acids. The CDR3 reads CASGLQETWTEAFF. As DNA, the CDR3 is TGTGCCAGCGGACTTCAGGAAACTTGGACTGAAGCTTTCTTT.

V gene TRBV7-2 combines with J gene TRBJ2-5; 12 bases line up with TRBD2. V lost 5 bases, J lost 7 bases, and 11 bases stayed unmatched. The germline V gene has CDR1 SGHTA and CDR2 FQGNSA. The CDR3 consists of 16 residues. The CDR3: CASSARTSGALGTQYF. CDR3 bases: TGTGCCAGCAGCGCCAGGACTAGCGGGGCTTTGGGGACCCAGTACTTC.

The chain uses TRBV7-9 and TRBJ2-2, with D tentatively TRBD2 (5 bases). The V gene's germline CDR1 is SEHNR and CDR2 FQNEAQ (reference sequence). CDR3 length: 15 amino acids. V was shortened by 4 bases and J by 2 bases, with 11 bases between the two germline ends. The CDR3 region is CASSSGITNTGELFF. CDR3 nucleotides: TGTGCCAGCAGCTCCGGGATCACTAACACCGGGGAGCTGTTTTTT.

This clonotype has a count of ten or more. The chain combines TRBV20-1 with TRBJ1-5, with TRBD1 matching 10 bases. There are 15 residues in the CDR3. CDR1 and CDR2 (germline): DFQATT, SNEGSKA (reference sequence). The ends lost 1 base at V and 4 bases at J; junction bases unmatched: 4. The CDR3 reads CSARVEGQGNQPQHF. The CDR3 coding sequence is TGCAGTGCTAGAGTAGAGGGACAGGGGAATCAGCCCCAGCATTTT.

The rearrangement uses TRBV7-9 and TRBJ2-6; D is perhaps TRBD1 (6 bases). CDR1 and CDR2 from the germline V gene are SEHNR and FQNEAQ (reference sequence). This CDR3 has 18 amino acids. V was shortened by 2 bases and J by 0 bases, with 14 bases between the two germline ends. CDR3 in amino acids: CASSLRRDTYSGANVLTF. In DNA form, the CDR3 reads TGTGCCAGCAGCTTACGCCGGGACACTTACTCTGGGGCCAACGTCCTGACTTTC.

In its sample, this clonotype was seen many times. This CDR3 is CASSQTSGNEQFF. The CDR3, as DNA: TGTGCCAGCAGCCAAACTAGTGGCAATGAGCAGTTCTTC. The chain uses TRBV7-2 and TRBJ2-1, with TRBD2 as a possible D gene (5 bases). Between the trimmed V and J ends, which lost 5 bases and 6 bases, there was a span of 11 bases. The CDR3 totals 13 residues. Germline V lookup: CDR1 SGHTA, CDR2 FQGNSA.

The chain joins TRBV20-1 to TRBJ2-1, with unresolved D. The V end lost 3 bases, the J end lost 6 bases, and 12 bases lay between the germline ends. The germline V gene encodes CDR1 DFQATT and CDR2 SNEGSKA (reference sequence). This CDR3 is built from 13 residues. The CDR3 DNA sequence: TGCAGTGCTAGTCCCCAGTTGGGCAATGAGCAGTTCTTC. Encoded protein: CSASPQLGNEQFF.

This sequence joins TRBV12-3 or TRBV12-4 and TRBJ1-2; maybe TRBD1 (5 bases). The CDR3 length is 14 residues. V was pared by 7 bases and J by 2 bases, with 14 bases between. The CDR3 DNA reads as TGTGCCAGCACCCAAGGAGGGGAGAACTATGGCTACACCTTC. Translation: CASTQGGENYGYTF.

This clonotype came up a few times. This chain uses TRBV12-3 or TRBV12-4 with TRBJ1-1; tentatively, D is TRBD1 (5 bases). V was trimmed by 1 base and J by 1 base, leaving 13 bases between them. The CDR3 extends over 16 amino acids. The CDR3 DNA reads TGTGCCAGCAGTTTAGGGATGGGACCTAAGAACACTGAAGCTTTCTTT. This encodes CASSLGMGPKNTEAFF.

At least ten counts were recorded for this clonotype. The chain joins TRBV7-2 to TRBJ2-1, with TRBD2 matching over 10 bases. Germline V gene sequence: CDR1 SGHTA, CDR2 FQGNSA. The CDR3 spans 20 residues. The V gene end was trimmed by 5 bases and the J gene end by 0 bases; junction bases not matched to a gene: 16. In DNA, the CDR3 is TGTGCCAGCAGCCCTAGGGGCTTTACTAGCGGGGCCTCCTCCTACAATGAGCAGTTCTTC. Protein: CASSPRGFTSGASSYNEQFF.

This clonotype was seen a few times. The chain links TRBV7-3 to TRBJ2-3; a weak D match, TRBD2 (5 bases). The CDR3 is 13 amino acids. The V and J ends lost 5 bases and 4 bases respectively, with 10 bases between them. Germline CDR1 is SGHTA and CDR2 is FQGTGA. The CDR3 sequence is CASSIDYSDTQYF. DNA of the CDR3: TGTGCCAGCAGCATCGACTATTCAGATACGCAGTATTTT. The full variable domain, its missing parts supplied by reference TRBV7-3 and TRBJ2-3, is GAGVSQTPSNKVTEKGKYVELRCDPISGHTALYWYRQSLGQGPEFLIYFQGTGAADDSGLPNDRFFAVRPEGSVSTLKIQRTERGDSAVYLCASSIDYSDTQYFGPGTRLTVL.

The chain is built from TRBV12-3 or TRBV12-4 and TRBJ2-7; 9 bases line up with TRBD1. This CDR3 spans 13 amino acids. The junction had 2 bases not matched to a gene; V was cut back by 6 bases and J by 2 bases. The CDR3 nucleotides are TGTGCCAGCAGCGGACAGGGGACCTACGAGCAGTACTTC. Its protein is CASSGQGTYEQYF.

The table lists this clonotype with a few counts. J is TRBJ2-1 and V is TRBV3-1; perhaps D is TRBD1 or TRBD2 (5 bases each). V dropped 1 base and J dropped 4 bases, with 14 bases sitting between them. Per germline, CDR1 LGHDT and CDR2 YNNKEL (reference sequence). The CDR3 length is 16 residues. CDR3 sequence: CASSQVSGGRYNEQFF. The CDR3 bases are TGTGCCAGCAGCCAAGTTAGTGGGGGTAGGTACAATGAGCAGTTCTTC.

In its sample, this clonotype was seen a few times. This chain joins TRBV9 and TRBJ1-1; 7 bases align to TRBD1. Germline V gives CDR1 SGDLS, CDR2 YYNGEE. Unmatched junction bases numbered 4, after V lost 0 bases and J lost 5 bases. CDR3 length: 14 amino acids. The CDR3 protein is CASSVDGQATEAFF. CDR3 DNA sequence: TGTGCCAGCAGCGTAGATGGACAGGCGACTGAAGCTTTCTTT. Full variable domain (missing parts from reference TRBV9 and TRBJ1-1): DSGVTQTPKHLITATGQRVTLRCSPRSGDLSVYWYQQSLDQGLQFLIQYYNGEERAKGNILERFSAQQFPDLHSELNLSSLELGDSALYFCASSVDGQATEAFFGQGTRLTVV.

This clonotype was seen many times. The chain has TRBV6-1 and TRBJ2-5; no clear D. This CDR3 region has 12 residues. Trimming took 2 bases from V and 4 from J, leaving 5 bases between them. Looked up from germline, CDR1 is MNHNS and CDR2 is SASEGT. This CDR3 reads CASSELVETQYF. CDR3 coding DNA: TGTGCCAGCAGTGAACTGGTAGAGACCCAGTACTTC.

This clonotype was counted only a few times. The CDR3: CASSLAGLRASNEQFF. The DNA for the CDR3 is TGTGCCAGCAGCTTAGCGGGGCTAAGGGCTTCCAATGAGCAGTTCTTC. The chain is built from TRBV7-3 and TRBJ2-1, with a possible D match to TRBD2 (6 bases). Germline CDR1 SGHTA, CDR2 FQGTGA. V was shortened by 2 bases and J by 6 bases, with 17 bases between the two germline ends. The CDR3 consists of 16 residues.

This clonotype was seen more than once but under ten times. The chain uses TRBV6-1 and TRBJ2-7; D gene uncertain. The germline V and J ends were trimmed by 4 bases and 1 base, with 2 bases remaining between them. The CDR3 runs 11 residues. The V gene's germline CDR1 is MNHNS and CDR2 SASEGT. CDR3 sequence reads: CASSASYEQYF. The CDR3 nucleotides are TGTGCCAGCAGTGCTTCCTACGAGCAGTACTTC.

J is TRBJ2-2 and V is TRBV2; no clear D gene. Germline V gene data show CDR1 as SNHLY and CDR2 as FYNNEI. The ends were cut back, 5 bases at V and 3 bases at J, with 7 bases in the middle. This CDR3 spans 13 amino acids. CDR3 sequence: CASSPRYTGELFF. CDR3 coding DNA: TGTGCCAGCAGTCCCAGATACACCGGGGAGCTGTTTTTT.

This sequence joins TRBV12-3 or TRBV12-4 and TRBJ1-3, with D perhaps TRBD1 (6 bases). The CDR3 has 15 amino acids. The V and J ends lost 5 bases and 3 bases respectively, with 14 bases between them. The CDR3 nucleotides read TGTGCCAGCAGTCGGCCCCACAGGGTTGGAAACACCATATATTTT. Protein sequence: CASSRPHRVGNTIYF.

This clonotype has a handful of counts. This chain connects TRBV5-1 to TRBJ2-3; 7 positions agree with TRBD1. V trimming: 4 bases; J trimming: 1 base; junction bases outside the gene matches: 6. Germline V gene lookup returns CDR1 SGHRS and CDR2 YFSETQ. The CDR3 contains 15 residues. This chain's CDR3 is CASSRDRAGTDTQYF. CDR3 coding DNA: TGCGCCAGCAGCCGCGACAGGGCAGGCACAGATACGCAGTATTTT.

V and J are TRBV7-3 and TRBJ1-5; D unresolved. Per germline, CDR1 SGHTA and CDR2 FQGTGA. The CDR3 contains 11 residues. V lost 5 bases to trimming and J lost 5 bases, with 4 bases between them. DNA for the CDR3: TGTGCCAGCAGCCCCGATCAGCCCCAGCATTTT. Translated: CASSPDQPQHF.